This TCR beta chain appears in the sequencing data of a study of identical twins. This clonotype appeared a few times. Each CDR3 protein gets one entry after TCRdb re-called the 5' RACE reads with MiXCR. This repertoire shows approximately 500,000 distinct CDR3 sequences, more than 20% found once; its top ten account for 2.9%. Another study also made use of these data, one on T cells expressing NK-cell markers. That source adds: Several of the donors also had these clonotypes leading their CD3+CD56-NKG2C+ fraction.

This sequence originates from a woman aged 18-29 years in good health. What was sequenced was CD4+ T cells sorted from blood.

CDR3 coding DNA: TGCAGCGTTGAAGCGACGAACCTCCTTGACAGAGAGTACGAGCAGTACTTC. This codes for CSVEATNLLDREYEQYF. V and J are TRBV29-1 and TRBJ2-7, with D possibly TRBD1 on 5 matching bases. CDR1 SQVTM and CDR2 ANQGSEA come from the germline V gene. V was shortened by 1 base and J by 4 bases, with 23 bases between the two germline ends. The CDR3 extends over 17 amino acids.